The sequence of this TCR beta chain was determined in a study of T cell repertoires in cytomegalovirus infection. Study details: CMV infection and matching HLA type were both indicated by public TCR beta signatures.

This clonotype was observed a handful of times. Its cognate antigen is unknown. TCRdb independently ran MiXCR on the reads; one entry per CDR3 protein. This table has hundreds of thousands of distinct CDR3 sequences, approximately 10% appearing once. Study conclusions and caveats: Carriage of CMV together with the relevant HLA was identifiable through cumulative public TCR beta family frequency.

The sample taken for sequencing was PBMCs. The TCR sequence derives from a human donor in good health (CMV status not recorded). Some clones in this sample may be carry-over from other donors' samples.

As DNA, the CDR3 is TGTGCCAGCTCACCGGATTTGTCAGATACGCAGTATTTT. The encoded protein is CASSPDLSDTQYF. This chain uses TRBV18 with TRBJ2-3; D unresolved. This CDR3 has 13 amino acids. Germline CDR1 reads KGHSH; CDR2 reads LQKENI. V lost 3 bases, J lost 4 bases, and 8 bases lay in between.